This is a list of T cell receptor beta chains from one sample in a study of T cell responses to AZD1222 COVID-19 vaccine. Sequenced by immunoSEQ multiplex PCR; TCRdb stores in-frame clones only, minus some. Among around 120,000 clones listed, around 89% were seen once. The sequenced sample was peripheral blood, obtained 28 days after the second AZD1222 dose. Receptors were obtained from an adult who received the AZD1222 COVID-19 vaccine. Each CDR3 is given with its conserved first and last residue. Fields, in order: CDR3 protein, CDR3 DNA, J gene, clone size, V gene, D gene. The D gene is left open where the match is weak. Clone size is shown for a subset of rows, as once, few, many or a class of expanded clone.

CASSLLLGSGNTIYF TGTGCCAGCAGCTTGTTATTGGGCTCTGGAAACACCATATATTTT TRBJ1-3 NA TRBV5-5 NA
CASSLRSGSDEQYF TGTGCCAGCAGCTTGCGTAGCGGGAGCGATGAGCAGTACTTC TRBJ2-7 once TRBV5-4 TRBD2
CASSITGTGGMNEQFF TGTGCCAGCAGCATCACCGGGACAGGGGGTATGAATGAGCAGTTCTTC TRBJ2-1 NA TRBV7-9 TRBD1
CASSNPGQGYGYTF TGTGCCAGCAGTAACCCAGGACAGGGCTATGGCTACACCTTC TRBJ1-2 NA TRBV28 TRBD1
CASSSKRLAGAVPDTQYF TGTGCCAGCAGCTCCAAAAGACTAGCGGGAGCCGTCCCAGATACGCAGTATTTT TRBJ2-3 NA TRBV3-1/TRBV3-2 TRBD2
CASRGTGQGSYEQYF TGTGCCAGTAGGGGAACGGGACAGGGTTCCTACGAGCAGTACTTC TRBJ2-7 NA TRBV19 TRBD1
CASSRSSSGGVFYEQYF TGTGCCAGCAGCCGTAGCTCTAGCGGGGGAGTATTCTACGAGCAGTACTTC TRBJ2-7 NA TRBV5-4 TRBD2
CASRRTAWTEAFF TGTGCCAGCAGAAGGACTGCGTGGACTGAAGCTTTCTTT TRBJ1-1 once TRBV7-2 NA
CAFSQGLGNSPLHF TGTGCCTTCTCTCAGGGGTTAGGTAATTCACCCCTCCACTTT TRBJ1-6 NA TRBV30 NA
CASSSRPNQPQHF TGTGCCAGCAGTTCCCGACCAAATCAGCCCCAGCATTTT TRBJ1-5 NA TRBV27 NA
CASSQDTGGTQYF TGCGCCAGCAGCCAAGATACAGGGGGTACGCAGTATTTT TRBJ2-3 NA TRBV4-3 TRBD1
CASSWTGGPTEAFF TGTGCCAGCAGTTGGACAGGGGGTCCTACCGAAGCTTTCTTT TRBJ1-1 NA TRBV6-5 TRBD1
CASSHYRADRDYEQYF TGTGCCAGCAGCCATTACAGGGCAGACCGGGACTACGAGCAGTACTTC TRBJ2-7 NA TRBV3-1/TRBV3-2 NA
CASSFPGLAGPTGELFF TGTGCCAGCAGCTTCCCAGGACTAGCGGGACCCACCGGGGAGCTGTTTTTT TRBJ2-2 NA TRBV9 TRBD2
CASSPDRMNTGELFF TGTGCCAGCAGTCCTGACAGGATGAACACCGGGGAGCTGTTTTTT TRBJ2-2 NA TRBV2 NA
CASSSRTGGYTEAFF TGTGCCAGCAGTTCCAGGACAGGGGGCTACACTGAAGCTTTCTTT TRBJ1-1 NA TRBV6-5 TRBD1
CASSFRGFRFF TGTGCCAGCAGTTTTAGGGGTTTTCGGTTCTTC TRBJ2-1 NA TRBV27 NA
CASADGNTDTQYF TGTGCCAGTGCCGACGGGAATACGGATACGCAGTATTTT TRBJ2-3 NA TRBV12-3/TRBV12-4 NA
CASSAWTENTGELFF TGTGCCAGCAGCGCCTGGACAGAGAACACCGGGGAGCTGTTTTTT TRBJ2-2 NA TRBV28 NA
CASSVALHNYGYTF TGTGCCAGCAGCGTAGCATTACACAACTATGGCTACACCTTC TRBJ1-2 few TRBV9 NA
CASSSYNEQFF TGTGCCAGCAGTTCCTACAATGAGCAGTTCTTC TRBJ2-1 NA TRBV12-3/TRBV12-4 NA
CASSLATAGNTEAFF TGTGCCAGCAGCTTAGCTACGGCTGGGAACACTGAAGCTTTCTTT TRBJ1-1 NA TRBV7-6 NA
CASSRDRGQLDTQYF TGTGCCAGCTCACGGGACAGGGGGCAGCTAGATACGCAGTATTTT TRBJ2-3 NA TRBV18 TRBD1
CASSSRTSGRDTQYF TGTGCCAGCAGTTCTAGGACTAGCGGGAGGGATACGCAGTATTTT TRBJ2-3 NA TRBV6-6 TRBD2
CASSSGTSGTDTQYF TGCGCCAGCAGCTCCGGGACTAGCGGCACAGATACGCAGTATTTT TRBJ2-3 NA TRBV5-1 TRBD2
CASSLFMDQETQYF TGTGCCAGCAGCTTATTCATGGACCAAGAGACCCAGTACTTC TRBJ2-5 few TRBV11-2 NA
CASSPSQGLRAYGYTF TGTGCCAGCAGTCCGTCACAGGGCCTTCGGGCCTATGGCTACACCTTC TRBJ1-2 NA TRBV27 NA
CASSLRVTGGRDTQYF TGTGCCAGCAGCTTACGTGTAACAGGGGGCCGAGATACGCAGTATTTT TRBJ2-3 NA TRBV7-6 TRBD1
CSARTGYGYTF TGCAGTGCTAGAACGGGGTATGGCTACACCTTC TRBJ1-2 NA TRBV20-1 NA